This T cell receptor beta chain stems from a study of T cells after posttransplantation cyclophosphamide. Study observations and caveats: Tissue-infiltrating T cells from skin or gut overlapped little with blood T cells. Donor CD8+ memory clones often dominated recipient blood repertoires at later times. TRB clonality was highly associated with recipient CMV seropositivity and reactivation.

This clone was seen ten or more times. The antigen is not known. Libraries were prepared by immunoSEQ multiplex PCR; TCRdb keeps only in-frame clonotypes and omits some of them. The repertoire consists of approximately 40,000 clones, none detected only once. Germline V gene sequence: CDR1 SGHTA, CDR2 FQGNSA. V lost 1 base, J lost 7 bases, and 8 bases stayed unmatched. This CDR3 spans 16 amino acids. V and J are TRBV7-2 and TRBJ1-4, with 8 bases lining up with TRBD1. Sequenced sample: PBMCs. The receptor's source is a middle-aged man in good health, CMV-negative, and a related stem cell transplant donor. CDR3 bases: TGTGCCAGCAGCTTAGGACTTCAGGGGGCTGGTGAAAAACTGTTTTTT. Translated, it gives CASSLGLQGAGEKLFF. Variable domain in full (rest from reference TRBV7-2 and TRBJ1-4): GAGVSQSPSNKVTEKGKDVELRCDPISGHTALYWYRQSLGQGLEFLIYFQGNSAPDKSGLPSDRFSAERTGGSVSTLTIQRTQQEDSAVYLCASSLGLQGAGEKLFFGSGTQLSVL.